This T cell receptor (beta chain) was identified during a study of control samples from healthy donors and cancer patients. Some clones are missing from TCRdb's copy, which holds only in-frame ones; the method was immunoSEQ multiplex PCR. The sample shows 60,000 to 75,000 clones, 85% of them seen only once. As concerns this clone: Its ends do not fully match the called genes, so a read error is possible.

The germline V gene encodes CDR1 MNHNY and CDR2 SVGAGI (reference sequence). The CDR3 spans 15 residues. The chain employs TRBV6-6 and TRBJ2-3; 12 bases line up with TRBD1. The sequence was obtained from a man aged 35 to 55 in good health. The specimen was blood. CDR3 in DNA: TGTGCCGGCAGCTCCGGGACAGGGGGCGCAGATACGCAGTATTTT. Translation gives CAGSSGTGGADTQYF.